The TCR beta chain under discussion was sequenced for a study of T cells expressing NK-cell markers. UMIs accompanied the 5'RACE template switching by which TCR beta cDNA was made. TCRdb re-called the 5' RACE reads; one entry per CDR3 protein, DNA not given. The sample table includes about 260,000 distinct CDR3 sequences. The CDR3 totals 13 residues. The chain links TRBV12-3 or TRBV12-4 to TRBJ2-1; TCRdb indicates TRBD1, and absent DNA this call remains unverified. The sequence was collected from a woman aged 18 to 75 in good health. Sequencing used blood T cells: a sorted CD56 or NKG2C T cell subset, CD4+ or CD8+ T cells, or bulk PBMC T cells (not recorded which). CDR3: CASRPAPQGPEFF.